This T cell receptor (beta chain) was observed in a study of tumor-infiltrating lymphocytes in primary liver carcinoma. As for the study in general: Surgical resection treated primary liver carcinoma in the patients. Yields of productive TCRbeta reads ranged from roughly 3.5 to 7.5 million per sample and were similar across tissue types. Findings and caveats of the study: Because the samples were bulk unsorted, the study did not compare CD4+ and CD8+ repertoires. Tumor region pairs outstripped tumor-adjacent and tumor-blood pairs in overlap.

TCR beta cDNA was reverse-transcribed from 400 to 500 ng of total RNA. The reaction used a constant-region primer and ProtoScript II reverse transcriptase. Each TCR beta library was derived from three nested multiplex PCR rounds that employed slightly modified ARM-PCR. Running around 9 cycles apiece, the first two PCR rounds relied on TRBV1-TRBV30 forward primers together with a C-beta reverse primer. TCRdb reprocessed the multiplex PCR reads with MiXCR, giving one entry per CDR3 protein. The sample lists 150,000 to 200,000 distinct CDR3 sequences; approximately 65% were seen once. This CDR3 contains 14 residues. The V gene's germline CDR1 is ENHRY and CDR2 SYGVKD. Points on this clonotype: The antigen remains undetermined.

Unsorted whole blood yielded the blood RNA, and germline DNA was also extracted. The genes are TRBV10-3 and TRBJ2-5; TRBD2 matches 10 bases. This sequence originates from a woman in her fifties or sixties with primary liver carcinoma and hepatitis B virus infection. The sequenced sample was peripheral blood. The CDR3 region has the DNA TGTGGCATAGAGGCTAGCGGGAGCCAAGAGACCCAGTACTTC. It is translated as CGIEASGSQETQYF.